This is a list of T cell receptor beta chains from one sample in a study of T cells in Graves' hyperthyroidism and ophthalmopathy. One entry per CDR3 protein, called by TCRdb with MiXCR from the multiplex PCR reads. In the table there are hundreds of thousands of distinct CDR3 sequences, roughly 40% of which are singletons. Specimen: blood. The receptors originated from a man younger than 30 with Graves' hyperthyroidism. The conserved cysteine and the conserved F or W are not part of the CDR3 here. The order of the fields is clone size, D gene, V gene, CDR3 protein. A D gene is named only where the DNA matches it firmly. A clone size is listed for some rows: how often the clone was seen (once, few, many), or a class if it is expanded.

-,-,TRBV6-5,ASSNQGRDGDI
once,-,TRBV5-1,ASSPPSRGQETQY
few,-,TRBV9,ASASGTEAF
-,-,TRBV7-9,ASSLFEGARYEQY
many,TRBD1,TRBV29-1,SIDSGTEETQY
-,-,TRBV7-6,ASSRGSASSYEQY
-,-,TRBV12-3/TRBV12-4,ASSLGRDYTGELF
-,-,TRBV19,ASSIRSTNEKLF
-,-,TRBV10-3,ASKSRTSPYNSPLH
-,-,TRBV30,AWSLQGYEQY
-,TRBD2,TRBV20-1,SARTSNTCEQY
-,-,TRBV7-2,ASSSSNTETQY
-,-,TRBV6-5,ASSYEGTVVANVLT
-,-,TRBV6-4,ASSDVPGELF
-,TRBD2,TRBV7-9,ASSRTAGGPGTQY
few,-,TRBV4-1,ASSPFGGDNTEAF
many,-,TRBV9,ASSLGGGDREQY
few,-,TRBV6-2/TRBV6-3,AGRGTNNSPLH
-,-,TRBV6-1,ASSDVVYEQY
few,TRBD1,TRBV5-5,ASTDWDREADEQY
few,-,TRBV20-1,SAARGTNTGELF
-,-,TRBV12-3/TRBV12-4,ASSFLLSSSRTEQSGYT
-,TRBD1,TRBV12-3/TRBV12-4,ASRTLGTGGQETQY
few,-,TRBV11-2,ASSFEAGRETQY
many,-,TRBV9,ASSSGEGYT
few,-,TRBV6-4,ASSDSSLNTEAF
few,-,TRBV5-1,ASSLGQGMAYEQY
many,-,TRBV10-3,AISEVLQGEGETQY
-,-,TRBV15,ATSRDTGSNQPQY
-,-,TRBV4-1,ASSQGTLSYEQY
-,-,TRBV7-2,ASSLTEGADTQY
few,TRBD1,TRBV15,ATSRDRQGNTGELF
once,-,TRBV10-3,ASPAAGEDGYGYT
-,-,TRBV7-2,ASSLVDRGLSYEQY
many,-,TRBV20-1,SARDFQRSGDTIY
-,-,TRBV2,ATQRTTKGQY
few,-,TRBV5-1,ASSPDQGNTEAF
-,-,TRBV12-5,ASGPEETQY
few,-,TRBV14,ASSHLGGYGETQY
many,-,TRBV20-1,SATGTSYEQY
-,TRBD1,TRBV7-6,ASGGQFNTEAF